Below, one T cell receptor (beta chain) is given with its context. Antigen unknown. With 5 bases clipped from V and 1 base from J, the junction kept 7 bases outside the gene matches. In germline, CDR1 is SGHVS, CDR2 FNYEAQ. The CDR3 runs 16 residues. This sample is drawn from a study of cytomegalovirus exposure and HLA in healthy donors. The donors were in the approximately 110-subject validation cohort; that cohort was separate from the approximately 670-subject first cohort. Profiling relied on immunoSEQ multiplex PCR, and the TCRdb table lists in-frame clones only, not all of them. This sample has fewer than 300,000 clones; roughly 90% occur once, and the top ten carry roughly 1%. Study conclusions and caveats: Per published reports, the classifier diagnosed cytomegalovirus status with high specificity and sensitivity. TCR clusters originating in the first cohort tended to co-occur in the 120 validation repertoires, according to a later analysis.

The clonotype comes from a young woman in good health and CMV-seronegative. The chain combines TRBV7-6 with TRBJ2-3; 9 bases match TRBD1. The sequencing sample was made of PBMCs. The CDR3 sequence is CASSRDRVGGTDTQYF. The CDR3 nucleotides are TGTGCCAGCAGCCGGGACAGGGTAGGGGGCACAGATACGCAGTATTTT.